This TCR beta chain is drawn from a study of preoperative IRX-2 immunotherapy in early breast cancer. Trimming took 7 bases from V and 8 from J, leaving 12 bases between them. The CDR3 extends over 12 amino acids. Per the germline V gene, CDR1 is LNHDA and CDR2 is SQIVND (reference sequence). Treatment noted: preoperative locoregional IRX-2 cytokine immunotherapy. Samples came from a phase Ib trial of preoperative locoregional IRX-2 cytokine immunotherapy. Sequencing used immunoSEQ multiplex PCR; TCRdb keeps in-frame clones, though not all of them. This table holds tens of thousands of clones, around 96% found once.

The sequence was collected from a human donor with breast cancer. The chain has TRBV19 and TRBJ2-1; no reliable D call. This specimen was tumor tissue, taken after IRX-2 immunotherapy. The CDR3 DNA sequence: TGTGCCAGTAAATACGGGCAAGATGAGCAGTTCTTC. Residues: CASKYGQDEQFF.